This paragraph covers one T cell receptor beta chain sequence. Using immunoSEQ multiplex PCR, the repertoire was profiled, and TCRdb retains in-frame clones only, with some absent. Of a few hundred thousand clones listed, less than 90% are singletons. The sample originates from a study of blood T cell repertoires in COVID-19. Study information: Acute and convalescent COVID-19 specimens originated in the United States, Italy and Spain. PBMCs, B-cell-depleted T cells, or T cells were the source of the cDNA or gDNA that made up the material.

This CDR3 comprises 11 residues. V lost 5 bases to trimming and J lost 2 bases, with 3 bases between them. The germline gives CDR1 KGHSH, CDR2 LQKENI. The rearrangement uses TRBV18 and TRBJ2-5, with D unresolved. The sequence derives from a man between 60 and 70 years old with acute or convalescent COVID-19. The sequencing sample was made of peripheral blood. CDR3 sequence: CASSYQETQYF. The CDR3 nucleotides read TGTGCCAGCTCATATCAAGAGACCCAGTACTTC.